This record concerns one TCR beta chain sequence. Its target is unknown. This sample was included in a study of T cell responses to AZD1222 COVID-19 vaccine. Findings of the study overall: Repertoires in all cases were sampled only once the peak T cell response had passed. Spike was spanned by vaccine-associated CD4 TCRs, with dominance at 160-218 and 743-854. Following two doses of AZD1222, Spike-specific TCR breadth and depth rose.

The CDR3 totals 11 residues. V shed 7 bases and J shed 8 bases, with 11 bases lying between them. Only in-frame clones appear in the TCRdb table, and some are missing; sequencing was by immunoSEQ multiplex PCR. The sample lists about 260,000 clones, roughly 93% occurring once. Here the sequenced sample was peripheral blood, taken on day 0 of AZD1222 vaccination. The J gene is TRBJ1-2, the V gene TRBV12-3 or TRBV12-4; the D is unclear. This receptor was identified in an adult in good health. CDR3 protein: CASTRGGGYTF. The CDR3 DNA follows: TGTGCCAGCACCCGAGGTGGAGGCTACACCTTC.